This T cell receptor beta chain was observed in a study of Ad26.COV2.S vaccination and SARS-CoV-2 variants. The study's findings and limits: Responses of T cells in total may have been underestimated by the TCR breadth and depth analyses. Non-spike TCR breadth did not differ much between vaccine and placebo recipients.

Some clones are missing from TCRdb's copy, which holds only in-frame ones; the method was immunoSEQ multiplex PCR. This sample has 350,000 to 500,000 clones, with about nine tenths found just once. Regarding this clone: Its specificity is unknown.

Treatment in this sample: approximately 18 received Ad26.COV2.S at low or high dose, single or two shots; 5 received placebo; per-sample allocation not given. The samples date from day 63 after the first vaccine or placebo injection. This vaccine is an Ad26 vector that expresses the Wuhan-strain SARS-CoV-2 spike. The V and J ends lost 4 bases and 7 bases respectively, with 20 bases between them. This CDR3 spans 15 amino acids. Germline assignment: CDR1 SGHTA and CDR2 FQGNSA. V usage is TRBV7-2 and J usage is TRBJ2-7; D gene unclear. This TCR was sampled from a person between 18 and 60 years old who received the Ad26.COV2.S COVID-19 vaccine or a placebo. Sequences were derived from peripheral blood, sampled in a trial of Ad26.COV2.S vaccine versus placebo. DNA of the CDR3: TGTGCCAGCAGCTCAGAAAACCATGAAGTAAGGGAGCAGTACTTC. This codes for CASSSENHEVREQYF.